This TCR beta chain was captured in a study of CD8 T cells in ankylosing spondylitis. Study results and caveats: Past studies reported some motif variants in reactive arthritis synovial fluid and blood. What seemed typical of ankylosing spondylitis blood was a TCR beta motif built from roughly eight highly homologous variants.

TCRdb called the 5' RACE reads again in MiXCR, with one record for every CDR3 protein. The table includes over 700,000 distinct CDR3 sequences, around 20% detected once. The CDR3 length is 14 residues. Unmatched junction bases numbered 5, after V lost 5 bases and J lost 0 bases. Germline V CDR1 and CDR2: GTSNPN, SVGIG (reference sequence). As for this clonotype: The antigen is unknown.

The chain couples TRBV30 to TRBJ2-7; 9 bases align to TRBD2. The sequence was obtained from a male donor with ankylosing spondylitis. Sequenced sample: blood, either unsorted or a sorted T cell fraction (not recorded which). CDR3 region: CAWALAGSSYEQYF. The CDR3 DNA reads TGTGCCTGGGCTCTAGCGGGGAGCTCCTACGAGCAGTACTTC.